This is a list of T cell receptor beta chains from one sample in a study of control samples from healthy donors and cancer patients. The method was immunoSEQ multiplex PCR; TCRdb's version includes in-frame clones alone and lacks a portion of them. Among more than 85,000 clones listed, under 90% were seen once. The specimen sequenced was blood. These receptors were collected from a woman between 45 and 65 years old in good health. The CDR3 runs from the conserved cysteine through the conserved F or W. The order of the fields is CDR3 length, V gene, J gene, D gene, clone size, CDR3 DNA, CDR3 protein. The D gene is left open where the match is weak. Part of the rows lack a size; the others show once, few, many or a class for expanded clones.

>13|TRBV6-5|TRBJ1-1|-|-
TGTGCCAGCACCTTTGGGGGGCCGACTGAAGCTTTCTTT
CASTFGGPTEAFF
>13|TRBV4-1|TRBJ2-7|-|-
TGCGCCAGCAGCCAAGATACGAACTACGAGCAGTACTTC
CASSQDTNYEQYF
>14|TRBV4-1|TRBJ1-6|-|-
TGCGCCAGCAGCCAAGATTTGGAGGGGAGGCCTCTCCACTTT
CASSQDLEGRPLHF
>14|TRBV4-2|TRBJ2-7|-|once
TGTGCCAGCAGCCGTGCCGAGAGCTCCTACGAGCAGTACTTC
CASSRAESSYEQYF
>17|TRBV3-1/TRBV3-2|TRBJ2-4|TRBD2|-
TGTGCCAGCAGCCAAGATACTAGCGGGAGGGCCGCAAACATTCAGTACTTC
CASSQDTSGRAANIQYF
>14|TRBV7-2|TRBJ2-6|-|-
TGTGCCAGCAGCGAGAACTCTGGGGCCAACGTCCTGACTTTC
CASSENSGANVLTF
>14|TRBV24-1|TRBJ2-2|-|few
TGTGCCACCAGTGCAGGAGGCGGCACCGGGGAGCTGTTTTTT
CATSAGGGTGELFF
>15|TRBV7-2|TRBJ1-1|TRBD1|medium-sized
TGTGCCAGCAGCCTCGACAGGGGCCCGAGAGCTGAAGCTTTCTTT
CASSLDRGPRAEAFF
>15|TRBV2|TRBJ1-5|-|-
TGTGCCAGCAGTGAGGGGACCTTGAGCAATCAGCCCCAGCATTTT
CASSEGTLSNQPQHF
>13|TRBV5-4|TRBJ2-3|TRBD2|-
TGTGCCAGCACCCGGGAGGGTACAGATACGCAGTATTTT
CASTREGTDTQYF
>14|TRBV19|TRBJ2-2|-|few
TGTGCCAGTAGTATGTACGGGAACACCGGGGAGCTGTTTTTT
CASSMYGNTGELFF
>15|TRBV9|TRBJ1-6|-|-
TGTGCCAGCAGCGTACGGGGGGCGGGTAATTCACCCCTCCACTTT
CASSVRGAGNSPLHF
>16|TRBV18|TRBJ2-3|TRBD1|few
TGTGCCAGCTCACCACTCCCCAGGGGGCTTGCAGATACGCAGTATTTT
CASSPLPRGLADTQYF
>17|TRBV7-2|TRBJ1-1|TRBD1|-
TGTGCCAGCAGCTCTCTTGGACAGGGGGCAAGGAACACTGAAGCTTTCTTT
CASSSLGQGARNTEAFF
>13|TRBV12-3/TRBV12-4|TRBJ1-1|-|-
TGTGCCAGCACCGGGGGAGGGGACACTGAAGCTTTCTTT
CASTGGGDTEAFF